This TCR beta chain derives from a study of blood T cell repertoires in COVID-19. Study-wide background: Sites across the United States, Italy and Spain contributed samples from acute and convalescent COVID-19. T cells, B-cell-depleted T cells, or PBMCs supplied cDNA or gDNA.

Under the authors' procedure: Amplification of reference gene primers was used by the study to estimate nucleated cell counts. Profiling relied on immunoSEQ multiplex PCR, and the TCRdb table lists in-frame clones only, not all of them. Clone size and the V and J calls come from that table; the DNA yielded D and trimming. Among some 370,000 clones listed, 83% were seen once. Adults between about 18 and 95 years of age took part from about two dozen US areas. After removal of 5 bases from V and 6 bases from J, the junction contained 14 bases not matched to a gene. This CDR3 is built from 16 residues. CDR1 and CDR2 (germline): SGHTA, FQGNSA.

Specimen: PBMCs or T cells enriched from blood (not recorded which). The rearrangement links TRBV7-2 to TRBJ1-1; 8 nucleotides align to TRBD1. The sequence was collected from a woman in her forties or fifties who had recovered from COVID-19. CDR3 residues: CASSHTGTGKGAEAFF. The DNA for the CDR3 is TGTGCCAGCAGCCATACGGGGACAGGAAAGGGCGCTGAAGCTTTCTTT.